This T cell receptor beta chain was captured in a study of T-cell reconstitution after alpha-beta-depleted transplantation in children. Overall study findings and caveats: It was newly produced T cells that mostly accounted for T-cell counts and diversity one year after transplant.

This CDR3 comprises 15 residues. The germline gives CDR1 SEHNR, CDR2 FQNEAQ (reference sequence). Trimming left V 1 base short and J 1 base short, with 8 bases between. This clonotype came up many times. The antigen remains undetermined. For TCRbeta, the library was prepared with unique molecular identifiers. TCRdb fed the PCR reads into MiXCR, producing one record per CDR3 protein. This table has some 300,000 distinct CDR3 sequences, about 9.4% appearing once. The starting material was PBMCs, obtained before TCRalphabeta/CD19-depleted stem cell transplant. The origin of this receptor is a boy less than two years old with acute myeloid leukemia, due to receive a stem cell transplant. The rearrangement links TRBV7-9 to TRBJ2-1; no reliable D call. CDR3 in DNA: TGTGCCAGCAGCTTAGAGGGCCTTTCCTACAATGAGCAGTTCTTC. Protein: CASSLEGLSYNEQFF.